The rows below give T cell receptor beta chains drawn from one sample of a study of cytomegalovirus exposure and HLA in healthy donors. Data came from immunoSEQ multiplex PCR; TCRdb stores just in-frame clones and leaves some out. The data contain 110,000 to 150,000 clones, over 70% of them singletons. Material: PBMCs. The receptor set was obtained from a male donor in good health and CMV-seronegative. Both conserved end residues are part of each CDR3. A D gene is named only where the DNA matches it firmly. Size values are once, few and many counts, or a class for expanded clones, and some rows have none.

>TRBV6-6|TRBD1|-|TRBJ2-4
TGTGCCAGCAGTTACTTGGGGACAGGGACCATTCAGTACTTC
CASSYLGTGTIQYF
>TRBV10-1|-|-|TRBJ1-3
TGCGCCAGCAGTGAGGATAGCTCATCTGGAAACACCATATATTTT
CASSEDSSSGNTIYF
>TRBV11-2|TRBD1|-|TRBJ1-6
TGTGCCAGCAGCTCCGGACAGGTTAATTCACCCCTCCACTTT
CASSSGQVNSPLHF
>TRBV29-1|TRBD1|-|TRBJ1-1
TGCAGCGTCGCTGGGGGTTGGGGACAGGGACCTGAAGCTTTCTTT
CSVAGGWGQGPEAFF
>TRBV19|-|-|TRBJ1-5
TGTGCCAGTAGTATCCTACCGTGGTCCCAGCATTTT
CASSILPWSQHF
>TRBV2|TRBD1|few|TRBJ1-5
TGTGCCAGCAGTGCTGGCCAAGACAGGGGACTCCGTAATAGCAATCAGCCCCAGCATTTT
CASSAGQDRGLRNSNQPQHF
>TRBV29-1|TRBD1|few|TRBJ2-5
TGCAGCGTAGGGGACAGGGGAGAGACCCAGTACTTC
CSVGDRGETQYF
>TRBV9|-|-|TRBJ2-1
TGTGCCAGCAGCGAGCGGGTAACCTACAATGAGCAGTTCTTC
CASSERVTYNEQFF
>TRBV11-2|-|few|TRBJ2-7
TGTGCCAGCAGCTTAATGGCAGGCAGTCCCTACGAGCAGTACTTC
CASSLMAGSPYEQYF
>TRBV5-1|-|-|TRBJ2-7
TGCGCCAGCAGCTTATTGACAGGATCCGAGGGAGAGCAGTACTTC
CASSLLTGSEGEQYF
>TRBV7-3|-|few|TRBJ2-7
TGTGCCAGCAGCTTACTCCCCGGGAAGGTGTACGAGCAGTACTTC
CASSLLPGKVYEQYF
>TRBV30|TRBD2|-|TRBJ2-7
TGTGCCTGGAGTGTAGGACTAGTTTCCGAGCAGTACTTC
CAWSVGLVSEQYF
>TRBV5-8|-|-|TRBJ1-3
TGTGCCAGCAGCCACAGAGACTCTGGAAACACCATATATTTT
CASSHRDSGNTIYF
>TRBV25-1|TRBD1|-|TRBJ1-3
TGTGCCAGCAGTGAAAGGGGGCCTGGAAACACCATATATTTT
CASSERGPGNTIYF
>TRBV18|TRBD1|few|TRBJ1-1
TGTGCCAGCTCACCCGGACAGGACACTGAAGCTTTCTTT
CASSPGQDTEAFF
>TRBV6-1|-|few|TRBJ1-2
TGTGCCAGCAGTGAAGCGGAGGGAACGGGATATGGCTACACCTTC
CASSEAEGTGYGYTF
>TRBV19|-|-|TRBJ2-1
TGTGCCAGCGGCAGGGGCGATGAGCAGTTCTTC
CASGRGDEQFF
>TRBV2|TRBD1|-|TRBJ1-5
TGTGCCAGTAAATTCGGACAGGGGGTTCATCAGCCCCAGCATTTT
CASKFGQGVHQPQHF
>TRBV19|-|few|TRBJ1-5
TGTGCCAGTAGTCCCAGTGGGACTAATAGCAATCAGCCCCAGCATTTT
CASSPSGTNSNQPQHF
>TRBV5-8|TRBD2|-|TRBJ2-5
TGTGCCAGCAGCCTCTCGGGGGGGCGGGGCGGCCCCCAAGAGACCCAGTACTTC
CASSLSGGRGGPQETQYF
>TRBV5-1|TRBD2|-|TRBJ2-3
TGCGCCAGCAGCTCGACTAGCGGGAGGATTGATACGCAGTATTTT
CASSSTSGRIDTQYF
>TRBV5-1|TRBD1|-|TRBJ2-7
TGCGCCAGCAGCTCCCGGGACAGAGTAGGCAACGAGCAGTACTTC
CASSSRDRVGNEQYF
>TRBV6-5|-|-|TRBJ2-2
TGTGCCAGCAGTTACGGCACGGAGCTAAACGGGGAGCTGTTTTTT
CASSYGTELNGELFF
>TRBV30|-|-|TRBJ2-2
TGTGCCTGGAGTTTTACAGCGAACACCGGGGAGCTGTTTTTT
CAWSFTANTGELFF
>TRBV6-4|-|many|TRBJ2-3
TGTGCCAGCAGTATACAGCCGGGACTGGGCGAGGATACGCAGTATTTT
CASSIQPGLGEDTQYF
>TRBV5-1|TRBD1|-|TRBJ2-3
TGCGCCAGCAGCCGTACTGGGACAGGAGGTAGAGATACGCAGTATTTT
CASSRTGTGGRDTQYF
>TRBV5-6|-|-|TRBJ2-5
TGTGCCAGCAGCTTGGTCAGAAACGTAGAGACCCAGTACTTC
CASSLVRNVETQYF
>TRBV30|-|few|TRBJ1-2
TGTGCCTGGAGCGGTAGGGGCAGGTCGGGCTATGGCTACACCTTC
CAWSGRGRSGYGYTF
>TRBV9|TRBD1|-|TRBJ1-2
TGTGCCAGCAGCGAATTAGACAGGGGGCCGGAGGGCTACACCTTC
CASSELDRGPEGYTF
>TRBV6-6|TRBD1|-|TRBJ2-7
TGTGCCAGCAGTCGGGACAGGGGCGAGCAGTACTTC
CASSRDRGEQYF
>TRBV14|-|-|TRBJ1-4
TGTGCCAGCAGCCAAGAAGTCGGGGGGCCAGATGAAAAACTGTTTTTT
CASSQEVGGPDEKLFF
>TRBV19|TRBD1|few|TRBJ1-1
TGTGCCAGTAGTATTACAGGGGGCAGGCCTGAAGCTTTCTTT
CASSITGGRPEAFF
>TRBV9|-|-|TRBJ1-5
TGTGCCAGCAGCGTAGGAACAGGGTGGGATCAGCCCCAGCATTTT
CASSVGTGWDQPQHF
>TRBV6-5|TRBD1|few|TRBJ1-2
TGTGCCAGCAGGCTGACAGGGATAAACTATGGCTACACCTTC
CASRLTGINYGYTF
>TRBV19|-|-|TRBJ1-4
TGTGCCAGTAGTATAGTGACAGCAACTAATGAAAAACTGTTTTTT
CASSIVTATNEKLFF
>TRBV5-8|-|few|TRBJ2-1
TGTGCCAGCAGCCAAGAGCTCCGGACAGATAAGCAGTTCTTC
CASSQELRTDKQFF
>TRBV18|TRBD1|-|TRBJ2-3
TGTGCCAGCTCACCCAGGGACAGGGGCACAGATACGCAGTATTTT
CASSPRDRGTDTQYF
>TRBV5-4|-|-|TRBJ1-4
TGTGCCAGCAGCTTGTTTGGGCAACCAATCGTCGGTGAAAAACTGTTTTTT
CASSLFGQPIVGEKLFF
>TRBV5-4|TRBD1|-|TRBJ2-7
TGTGCCAGCAGCTTGCAGGGGGCCTACGAGCAGTACTTC
CASSLQGAYEQYF
>TRBV7-3|-|-|TRBJ1-6
TGTGCCAGCAGCGCGGGAATTGGTTCACCCCTCCACTTT
CASSAGIGSPLHF
>TRBV6-5|TRBD2|-|TRBJ2-7
TGTGCCAGCAGTTGGCCCGGACTAGCGGGGACCTACGAGCAGTACTTC
CASSWPGLAGTYEQYF
>TRBV30|-|-|TRBJ1-2
TGTGCCTGGAGTCCCTCGTCATCGGGAGGCTACACCTTC
CAWSPSSSGGYTF
>TRBV9|-|-|TRBJ1-1
TGTGCCAGCAGCGTAGCGGCGGATATAAACACTGAAGCTTTCTTT
CASSVAADINTEAFF
>TRBV9|-|-|TRBJ2-7
TGTGCCAGCAGTGATAAGGACAGTTTCTCCTACGAGCAGTACTTC
CASSDKDSFSYEQYF
>TRBV30|-|-|TRBJ1-6
TGTGCCTGGAGTGCACTGTTGGGCCAACATAATTCACCCCTCCACTTT
CAWSALLGQHNSPLHF
>TRBV30|-|-|TRBJ2-3
TGTGCCTGGGGAGGCGGTTGGGGTACAGATACGCAGTATTTT
CAWGGGWGTDTQYF
>TRBV19|-|-|TRBJ2-1
TGTGCCAGTAGTATACCCAGTAATAACAATGAGCAGTTCTTC
CASSIPSNNNEQFF
>TRBV6-6|-|few|TRBJ2-7
TGTGCCAGCAGCAGGAGGGACTTATACTACGAGCAGTACTTC
CASSRRDLYYEQYF
>TRBV2|TRBD1|few|TRBJ1-2
TGTGCCAGCAGTAGAGAGACAGGGTTACGAGGCTACACCTTC
CASSRETGLRGYTF
>TRBV7-3|TRBD2|-|TRBJ2-7
TGTGCCAGCGCGGGGGGCGGGACCTACGAGCAGTACTTC
CASAGGGTYEQYF
>TRBV4-3|TRBD1|-|TRBJ2-7
TGCGCCAGCAGCCAACAGACAGGGAGTTACGAGCAGTACTTC
CASSQQTGSYEQYF
>TRBV19|TRBD1|-|TRBJ2-6
TGTGCCAGTAGCCGGACAGGGGCGTCTCAACTCGCTGGGGCCAACGTCCTGACTTTC
CASSRTGASQLAGANVLTF
>TRBV5-1|-|once|TRBJ2-3
TGCGCCAGCAGCATGGAACAGGGAAGCACAGATACGCAGTATTTT
CASSMEQGSTDTQYF
>TRBV19|-|-|TRBJ2-7
TGTGCCAGTAGTATTCGTGACGGGGAGTTCTACGAGCAGTACTTC
CASSIRDGEFYEQYF
>TRBV6-1|-|-|TRBJ2-2
TGTGCCAGCAGTGACCCGTACGGACAGAACACCGGGGAGCTGTTTTTT
CASSDPYGQNTGELFF